This TCR beta chain originates from a study of T cell repertoires in cytomegalovirus infection. About the study: CMV infection together with matching HLA type was indicated by public TCR beta signatures. General study points: CMV-specific TCR beta clonotypes restricted by HLA-C dominated the ex vivo response. There were carriers of CMV plus the relevant HLA, and cumulative public TCR beta family frequency identified them.

Concerning this clonotype: Its antigen is not identified. A junction end diverges from the germline sequence, so it may reflect a read error.

The CDR3 runs 15 residues. The germline V gene has CDR1 SGHTA and CDR2 FQGNSA. From the reads, TCRdb called clonotypes with MiXCR, one entry per CDR3 protein. Here the sample spans approximately 600,000 distinct CDR3 sequences, around two fifths being singletons. Sample: cultured PBMCs, taken from culture after CMV antigen stimulation. The origin of this receptor is a human donor in good health (CMV status not recorded). Some clones in this sample may be carry-over from other donors' samples. V and J are TRBV7-2 and TRBJ1-5; the D is unclear. The DNA for the CDR3 is TGTGCCAGCAGGGGAGCAGGTGATGGCAATCAGTCCCAGCATTTT. It codes for CASRGAGDGNQSQHF. Full variable domain (rest looked up from reference TRBV7-2 and TRBJ1-5): GAGVSQSPSNKVTEKGKDVELRCDPISGHTALYWYRQSLGQGLEFLIYFQGNSAPDKSGLPSDRFSAERTGGSVSTLTIQRTQQEDSAVYLCASRGAGDGNQSQHFGDGTRLSIL.